Below are 31 T cell receptor beta chains sequenced from a single sample in a study of shared clonotypes between healthy human individuals. The assay was immunoSEQ multiplex PCR, and TCRdb's table has in-frame clones only and misses some. The repertoire consists of roughly 500,000 clones, with 96% occurring once and the leading ten covering 0.06%. Material for sequencing was naive CD4+ T cells sorted from blood. Documented subset: CD45RA+ positively selected. These receptors came from a woman in her 30s in good health.

A remark on this clone: The sample contains more than one DNA sequence encoding this CDR3. The chain is built from TRBV6-5 and TRBJ2-7; unclear D gene. This CDR3 has 11 residues. With 6 bases removed from V and 1 base from J, the gap between germline ends came to 4 bases. In germline, CDR1 is MNHEY, CDR2 SVGAGI. In DNA, the CDR3 is TGTGCCAGCAGGGCATCCTACGAGCAGTACTTC. Translated, it gives CASRASYEQYF.

Written as DNA, the CDR3 is TGTGCCAGCAGTTTAAAGGGAAATGGACGGTCTAAGAACACTGAAGCTTTCTTT. Amino acids: CASSLKGNGRSKNTEAFF. The chain recombines TRBV27 with TRBJ1-1; D call uncertain. This CDR3 comprises 18 residues. The V gene lost 2 bases and the J gene lost 1 base, with 20 bases spanning the gap. Looked up from germline, CDR1 is MNHEY and CDR2 is SMNVEV (reference sequence).

The genes are TRBV7-7 and TRBJ2-7; 8 bases agree with TRBD2. The trim removed 5 bases at V and 5 bases at J, leaving 11 bases unmatched. Germline-derived CDR1 and CDR2 are SSHAT and FNYEAQ (reference sequence). There are 15 residues in the CDR3. The CDR3 spells CASSPRGSGTNEQYF. DNA for the CDR3: TGTGCCAGCAGCCCGCGGGGTAGCGGGACTAACGAGCAGTACTTC.

CDR3: CASSIDVELNTQYF. The DNA for the CDR3 is TGTGCCAGTAGTATAGATGTCGAGCTGAATACGCAGTATTTT. V is TRBV19 and J is TRBJ2-3; D gene ambiguous. Trimming left V 0 bases short and J 7 bases short, with 11 bases between. This CDR3 spans 14 amino acids. Germline loops: CDR1 LNHDA, CDR2 SQIVND (reference sequence).

The chain links TRBV4-1 to TRBJ1-5; 8 bases map to TRBD1. CDR1 is MGHRA and CDR2 is YSYEKL in the germline V gene. V dropped 4 bases and J dropped 3; count of bases not matched to a gene: 5. The length of the CDR3 is 15 residues. The DNA of the CDR3 is TGCGCCAGCAGCCCGGACAGGGATAACAATCAGCCCCAGCATTTT. Translation: CASSPDRDNNQPQHF.

This rearrangement joins TRBV18 to TRBJ2-7; D unresolved. Trimming stripped 2 bases from V and 0 bases from J, with 14 bases between. CDR1 KGHSH and CDR2 LQKENI come from the germline V gene. This CDR3 comprises 16 residues. The CDR3 reads CASSPRYTANSYEQYF. DNA for the CDR3: TGTGCCAGCTCACCAAGGTATACAGCAAACTCCTACGAGCAGTACTTC.

The chain has TRBV28 and TRBJ1-1; 7 bases match TRBD1. This CDR3 comprises 14 residues. Trimming at V came to 6 bases and at J to 4 bases, leaving 8 bases not matched to a gene. CDR1 is MDHEN, CDR2 SYDVKM, per germline. The CDR3 loop is CASRTTGVSTEAFF. CDR3 nucleotides: TGTGCCAGCAGAACAACAGGGGTTAGCACTGAAGCTTTCTTT.

The chain links TRBV6-1 to TRBJ2-7; TRBD1 matches 8 bases. After removal of 3 bases from V and 3 bases from J, the junction contained 7 bases not matched to a gene. Looked up from germline, CDR1 is MNHNS and CDR2 is SASEGT. This CDR3 has 15 residues. CDR3 bases: TGTGCCAGCAGTGACCGGGACAGGAGACGCTACGAGCAGTACTTC. Its translation is CASSDRDRRRYEQYF.

CDR3 loop: CASSMGTGGNQPQHF. The DNA for the CDR3 is TGTGCCAGTAGTATGGGGACAGGGGGGAATCAGCCCCAGCATTTT. The rearrangement uses TRBV19 and TRBJ1-5; 11 bases agree with TRBD1. The CDR3 is made up of 15 amino acids. Germline V lookup: CDR1 LNHDA, CDR2 SQIVND (reference sequence). J lost 4 bases, V lost 3 bases, and 2 bases had no gene match.

The gene calls are TRBV28 and TRBJ2-2, with a tentative D call TRBD1 (6 bases). Germline values: CDR1 MDHEN, CDR2 SYDVKM. Trimming shortened V by 6 bases and J by 0 bases, and 11 bases separated the two germline ends. The CDR3 sequence is 15 residues long. The CDR3 protein is CASRKQGANTGELFF. CDR3 DNA: TGTGCCAGCAGGAAACAGGGCGCGAACACCGGGGAGCTGTTTTTT.

The CDR3 spells CAISLNEPTAYEQYF. CDR3 coding DNA: TGTGCCATCAGCCTAAATGAACCGACCGCCTACGAGCAGTACTTC. J is TRBJ2-7 and V is TRBV10-3; D remains ambiguous. Germline V gene data show CDR1 as ENHRY and CDR2 as SYGVKD. The CDR3 has 15 amino acids. V dropped 6 bases and J dropped 2 bases, with 17 bases sitting between them.

The rearrangement joins TRBV28 to TRBJ1-3; no firm D call. V was clipped by 0 bases and J by 4 bases, with 7 bases between them. Germline V gene data show CDR1 as MDHEN and CDR2 as SYDVKM. CDR3 size: 14 residues. CDR3 sequence reads: CASSLWSRGNTIYF. The CDR3 bases are TGTGCCAGCAGTTTATGGAGCAGGGGAAACACCATATATTTT.

This chain links TRBV4-1 with TRBJ1-1; the match to TRBD1 covers 7 bases. V dropped 5 bases and J dropped 3; count of bases not matched to a gene: 24. The CDR3 length is 20 residues. Germline V gene data show CDR1 as MGHRA and CDR2 as YSYEKL. The chain's CDR3 is CASSKRGPGTVIPGDTEAFF. The CDR3 nucleotides are TGCGCCAGCAGCAAGAGAGGCCCGGGGACAGTGATCCCTGGGGACACTGAAGCTTTCTTT.

The chain carries TRBV28 and TRBJ2-2, with 7 bases lining up with TRBD2. Trimming cost V 2 bases and J 5 bases; bases outside gene matches: 8. Germline CDR1 is MDHEN and CDR2 is SYDVKM. The CDR3 has 16 residues. CDR3 in amino acids: CASSLLLAELTGELFF. Here the CDR3 DNA reads TGTGCCAGCAGTTTACTTCTAGCGGAACTTACCGGGGAGCTGTTTTTT.

This clone was detected once. The V call is TRBV28, the J call TRBJ2-5, with D perhaps matching TRBD1 or TRBD2 (5 bases each). The CDR3 length is 13 residues. From germline, CDR1 is MDHEN and CDR2 SYDVKM. The V end was cut by 3 bases, the J end by 5 bases, with 10 bases between. CDR3 DNA: TGTGCCAGCAGTTTCGGGGCAGGCGAGACCCAGTACTTC. Translated, it gives CASSFGAGETQYF.

The V gene is TRBV5-1, the J gene TRBJ2-1; 11 positions match TRBD2. Looked up from germline, CDR1 is SGHRS and CDR2 is YFSETQ. V lost 4 bases and J lost 7; bases outside the gene matches: 19. The CDR3 runs 19 residues. DNA for the CDR3: TGCGCCAGCAGCGTCCCGCGATCCGATACTAGCGGGAGACAGAATGAGCAGTTCTTC. This sequence encodes CASSVPRSDTSGRQNEQFF.

The CDR3 DNA reads as TGTGCCAGCTCACCGGACAGGGGGCTTGGCTACACCTTC. Translation: CASSPDRGLGYTF. The rearrangement uses TRBV18 and TRBJ1-2; 11 bases line up with TRBD1. The CDR3 covers 13 residues. Germline CDR1 is KGHSH and CDR2 is LQKENI. Unmatched junction bases numbered 1, after V lost 3 bases and J lost 7 bases.

J is TRBJ2-7 and V is TRBV5-1, with unresolved D. V lost 0 bases and J lost 6, with 13 bases in between. The CDR3 spans 14 residues. CDR1 is SGHRS and CDR2 is YFSETQ in the germline V gene. CDR3 amino acids: CASSLVAGSSEQYF. CDR3 DNA: TGCGCCAGCAGCTTGGTAGCAGGATCCAGCGAGCAGTACTTC.

The DNA of the CDR3 is TGTGCCAGCAGCTCTACAGGGGCGGGGTATGGCTACACCTTC. Amino acids: CASSSTGAGYGYTF. The chain joins TRBV7-9 to TRBJ1-2, with TRBD1 matching over 7 bases. V gave up 4 bases and J gave up 5 bases; unmatched junction bases: 7. Germline V CDR1 and CDR2: SEHNR, FQNEAQ (reference sequence). CDR3 size: 14 residues.

DNA for the CDR3: TGCGCCAGCAGCCAAGTGACAGGGGACTACGAGCAGTACTTC. Translation: CASSQVTGDYEQYF. The genes are TRBV4-1 and TRBJ2-7, with TRBD1 matching over 8 bases. The CDR3 is made up of 14 amino acids. Germline trimming cut 1 base from V and 3 bases from J; bases unmatched to any gene: 2. Germline CDR1 reads MGHRA; CDR2 reads YSYEKL.

The chain links TRBV6-5 to TRBJ1-2, with TRBD1 as a possible D gene (5 bases). With 0 bases removed from V and 4 bases from J, the gap between germline ends came to 15 bases. Germline V CDR1 and CDR2: MNHEY, SVGAGI. The CDR3 is made up of 16 amino acids. The CDR3 bases are TGTGCCAGCAGTTACTCGAAGAGATTTGGGGGCTATGGCTACACCTTC. This gives the protein CASSYSKRFGGYGYTF.

This chain uses TRBV28 with TRBJ2-1; TRBD2 matches 8 bases. The length of the CDR3 is 17 residues. Germline loops: CDR1 MDHEN, CDR2 SYDVKM. Unmatched junction bases numbered 17, after V lost 3 bases and J lost 10 bases. CDR3 nucleotide sequence: TGTGCCAGCAGTTTCTTGAGCGGGAGTTTTTTTATCGCCGAGCAGTTCTTC. Protein product: CASSFLSGSFFIAEQFF.

This clone was found once. The chain recombines TRBV5-1 with TRBJ2-7; D may be TRBD2 (5 bases). V shed 3 bases and J shed 0 bases, with 10 bases lying between them. Germline V gene lookup returns CDR1 SGHRS and CDR2 YFSETQ. The CDR3 runs to 14 residues. The CDR3 is CASSSVGVSYEQYF. The CDR3 DNA is TGCGCCAGCAGCTCTGTCGGGGTCTCCTACGAGCAGTACTTC. The complete variable domain, with remaining parts taken from reference TRBV5-1 and TRBJ2-7, reads KAGVTQTPRYLIKTRGQQVTLSCSPISGHRSVSWYQQTPGQGLQFLFEYFSETQRNKGNFPGRFSGRQFSNSRSEMNVSTLELGDSALYLCASSSVGVSYEQYFGPGTRLTVT.

The V and J genes are TRBV4-2 and TRBJ2-7; TRBD2 aligns across 10 bases. The junction had 10 bases not matched to a gene; V was cut back by 11 bases and J by 3 bases. The CDR3 sequence is 14 residues long. The germline gives CDR1 LGHNA, CDR2 YNFKEQ. The CDR3 loop is CAPTLAGSFYEQYF. The CDR3 region has the DNA TGTGCCCCCACACTAGCGGGATCCTTCTACGAGCAGTACTTC.

The J gene is TRBJ2-7, the V gene TRBV10-3, with 9 bases lining up with TRBD2. Unmatched junction bases numbered 2, after V lost 2 bases and J lost 0 bases. This CDR3 region has 15 residues. Germline CDR1 ENHRY, CDR2 SYGVKD. CDR3 loop: CAISEQREDSYEQYF. The CDR3 DNA follows: TGTGCCATCAGTGAGCAGCGGGAGGACTCCTACGAGCAGTACTTC.

This sequence joins TRBV6-1 and TRBJ2-7, with 8 nucleotides matching TRBD2. J lost 7 bases, V lost 3 bases, and 14 bases had no gene match. Germline V gives CDR1 MNHNS, CDR2 SASEGT. CDR3 length: 16 residues. The CDR3 here is CASSDLPRREALEQYF. CDR3 coding DNA: TGTGCCAGCAGTGATCTCCCTCGGCGGGAGGCCTTGGAGCAGTACTTC.

This chain uses TRBV4-2 with TRBJ1-2; D not certain. The length of the CDR3 is 18 residues. Trimming removed 4 bases from V and 0 bases from J, with 21 bases in between. The germline CDR1 and CDR2 sequences are LGHNA and YNFKEQ. The CDR3 loop is CASSPSWQFGPSNYGYTF. In DNA form, the CDR3 reads TGTGCCAGCAGCCCCTCCTGGCAGTTCGGGCCCTCTAACTATGGCTACACCTTC.

The J gene is TRBJ1-4, the V gene TRBV11-2; D call uncertain. The CDR3 consists of 16 residues. The germline gives CDR1 SGHAT, CDR2 FQNNGV. V gave up 4 bases and J gave up 5 bases, with 17 bases separating them. CDR3 amino acids: CASSSKTRVGNEKLFF. In nucleotides, the CDR3 is TGTGCCAGCAGCTCAAAGACACGTGTGGGAAATGAAAAACTGTTTTTT.

The J gene is TRBJ2-5, the V gene TRBV19, with TRBD2 matching over 9 bases. Trimming took 1 base from V and 5 from J; bases not matched to a gene: 11. This CDR3 has 17 residues. Germline V CDR1 and CDR2: LNHDA, SQIVND (reference sequence). The CDR3: CASSIARLAGLDETQYF. CDR3 coding DNA: TGTGCCAGTAGTATAGCCCGGCTAGCGGGACTGGATGAGACCCAGTACTTC. Full variable domain (rest looked up from reference TRBV19 and TRBJ2-5): DGGITQSPKYLFRKEGQNVTLSCEQNLNHDAMYWYRQDPGQGLRLIYYSQIVNDFQKGDIAEGYSVSREKKESFPLTVTSAQKNPTAFYLCASSIARLAGLDETQYFGPGTRLLVL.

This clone was counted a single time. This chain uses TRBV29-1 with TRBJ1-3; 8 bases are a match to TRBD1. The CDR3 runs 13 residues. V shed 7 bases and J 3 bases; nucleotides not matched to a gene: 5. Germline CDR1 SQVTM, CDR2 ANQGSEA. The CDR3 DNA is TGCAGCGCCACCGGGACAGGTGGAAACACCATATATTTT. Translation gives CSATGTGGNTIYF.

This clone appeared a single time. The sample carries other DNA sequences with the same CDR3. In nucleotides, the CDR3 is TGCGCCAGCTCACCGGGACAGGAGAATCAGCCCCAGCATTTT. The encoded protein is CASSPGQENQPQHF. V usage is TRBV5-1 and J usage is TRBJ1-5; TRBD1 agrees at 8 bases. CDR3 length: 14 amino acids. Trimming took 7 bases from V and 4 from J; bases not matched to a gene: 7. The germline gives CDR1 SGHRS, CDR2 YFSETQ. Drawing the rest from reference TRBV5-1 and TRBJ1-5, the complete variable domain is KAGVTQTPRYLIKTRGQQVTLSCSPISGHRSVSWYQQTPGQGLQFLFEYFSETQRNKGNFPGRFSGRQFSNSRSEMNVSTLELGDSALYLCASSPGQENQPQHFGDGTRLSIL.